This T cell receptor (beta chain) appears in the sequencing data of a study of blood T cell repertoires in COVID-19. The wider study: Whether acute or convalescent, the COVID-19 samples came from the United States, Italy and Spain.

From germline, CDR1 is LNHDA and CDR2 SQIVND (reference sequence). V lost 1 base to trimming and J lost 3 bases, with 7 bases between them. The CDR3 extends over 13 amino acids. Repertoires were generated with immunoSEQ multiplex PCR, while TCRdb's copy carries only in-frame clones and drops some. In the table there are 150,000 or so clones, around 92% of which are singletons. Sequencing was done on a sample of peripheral blood. The chain carries TRBV19 and TRBJ2-7, with D unresolved. The source is a man under 40 with COVID-19, enrolled during active disease. As DNA, the CDR3 is TGTGCCAGTAGTATAGTCAGTTTCTACGAGCAGTACTTC. This sequence encodes CASSIVSFYEQYF.